This TCR beta chain comes out of a study of tumor and adjacent non-tumor tissue in lung cancer. Study-level information: About 4.17 million productive TCRbeta reads were obtained per sample on average. Findings of the study overall: Tumor TCR diversity, when higher, was linked to shorter survival. Compared with tumor, normal lung showed significantly lower TCR diversity.

Three rounds of nested PCR, following a modified ARM-PCR protocol, produced the TCRbeta library. TCRdb re-called the multiplex PCR reads with MiXCR, one entry per CDR3 protein. The sample consists of more than 70,000 distinct CDR3 sequences, about three fifths of them appearing once. This sample's RNA came from whole unsorted tissue. Chemotherapy-naive patients with new lung cancer underwent thoracic surgery in China, August–late 2014. As concerns this clonotype: The antigen remains unidentified. This CDR3 is missing its conserved last phenylalanine or tryptophan, likely due to a read error.

The CDR3 has 15 residues. Germline values: CDR1 SGHKS, CDR2 YYEKEE (reference sequence). The chain joins TRBV5-5 to TRBJ1-1, with 8 bases lining up with TRBD1. The TCR was taken from a man between 65 and 79 years old with non-small cell lung cancer. Material: lung tumor tissue. This CDR3 is CASNLEDRAGTEAFL. In DNA, the CDR3 is TGTGCCAGCAACTTGGAGGACAGGGCGGGTACTGAAGCTTTCTTA.